In its sample, the clone carrying this TCR beta chain was seen a few times. TCRdb itself ran the reads through MiXCR, one entry per CDR3 protein. The sample lists around 180,000 distinct CDR3 sequences; approximately 28% were seen once. After removal of 6 bases from V and 8 bases from J, the junction contained 11 bases not matched to a gene. The CDR3 is 16 amino acids. Germline assignment: CDR1 SGHTA and CDR2 FQGNSA. These data belong to a study of T cell repertoires in cytomegalovirus infection. The rearrangement links TRBV7-2 to TRBJ1-6, with 9 bases fitting TRBD1. The sample consisted of PBMCs. The source is a human donor in good health (CMV status not recorded). Some clones in this sample may be carry-over from other donors' samples. The CDR3 sequence: CASRDPGQGSYSPLHF. In DNA, the CDR3 is TGTGCCAGCAGAGATCCGGGACAGGGCTCTTATTCACCCCTCCACTTT.